A selection of T cell receptor beta chains follows, all from one sample in a study of early T cells in non-severe SARS-CoV-2 infection. Using its own MiXCR run on the 5' RACE reads, TCRdb lists one record per CDR3 protein. Here the sample spans 62,000 or so distinct CDR3 sequences, almost 9.5% being singletons. Source material: whole blood. These TCRs come from an adult who was a healthcare worker with PCR-confirmed SARS-CoV-2 infection or an uninfected control (not recorded which). Both conserved end residues are part of each CDR3. D genes are given only for firm matches. Size values are once, few and many counts, or a class for expanded clones, and some rows have none.

J gene	clone size	D gene	V gene	CDR3 protein	CDR3 DNA
TRBJ2-3	NA	NA	TRBV7-2	CASSLLGFDTQYF	TGTGCCAGCAGCTTGCTAGGGTTCGATACGCAGTATTTT
TRBJ2-3	NA	TRBD2	TRBV12-3/TRBV12-4	CASSTSGGPDTQYF	TGTGCCAGCAGTACTAGCGGGGGTCCAGATACGCAGTATTTT
TRBJ2-3	NA	NA	TRBV2	CASSEGGGSSTDTQYF	TGTGCCAGCAGCGAAGGTGGGGGGAGTAGCACAGATACGCAGTATTTT
TRBJ1-2	NA	NA	TRBV28	CASSLFGEVDYGYTF	TGTGCCAGCAGTTTATTCGGGGAAGTGGACTATGGCTACACCTTC
TRBJ2-3	few	TRBD2	TRBV5-4	CASSLGGTRRDTQYF	TGTGCCAGCAGCTTGGGGGGGACTAGACGAGATACGCAGTATTTT
TRBJ1-2	few	NA	TRBV4-1	CASRFGEIGRDPYGYTF	TGCGCCAGCCGCTTCGGGGAGATAGGGCGGGACCCCTATGGCTACACCTTC
TRBJ2-1	many	TRBD1	TRBV6-6	CASSQGVNEQFF	TGTGCCAGCAGCCAGGGGGTCAATGAGCAGTTCTTC
TRBJ2-2	few	NA	TRBV3-1	CASSRRGYEAGELFF	TGTGCCAGCAGCCGCCGCGGGTATGAGGCCGGGGAGCTGTTTTTT
TRBJ1-2	few	TRBD1	TRBV20-1	CSAQRGTGYGYTF	TGCAGTGCTCAGAGAGGGACAGGGTATGGCTACACCTTC
TRBJ2-3	few	NA	TRBV9	CASSPRQTTDTDTQYF	TGTGCCAGCAGCCCAAGACAGACTACCGACACAGATACGCAGTATTTT
TRBJ2-5	few	NA	TRBV15	CATQKGLQETQYF	TGTGCCACCCAGAAGGGTCTTCAAGAGACCCAGTACTTC
TRBJ2-1	many	TRBD2	TRBV5-1	CASRGTVAGDGEQFF	TGCGCCAGCAGAGGTACGGTAGCGGGCGACGGTGAGCAGTTCTTC
TRBJ2-1	few	NA	TRBV11-3	CASSRRRGVDEQFF	TGTGCCAGCAGCCGGAGGAGGGGGGTGGATGAGCAGTTCTTC
TRBJ1-5	NA	NA	TRBV19	CASTLRPGGANQPQHF	TGTGCCAGTACCCTCCGGCCAGGTGGGGCCAATCAGCCCCAGCATTTT
TRBJ1-5	many	NA	TRBV12-3/TRBV12-4	CASSFASGDQPQHF	TGTGCCAGCAGTTTCGCGTCAGGGGATCAGCCCCAGCATTTT
TRBJ2-6	many	NA	TRBV6-6	CASNPRGPGANVLTF	TGTGCCAGCAACCCCCGGGGACCTGGGGCCAACGTCCTGACTTTC
TRBJ1-1	once	NA	TRBV24-1	CATSGYGGAFF	TGTGCCACCAGTGGCTATGGGGGAGCTTTCTTT
TRBJ2-5	medium-sized	TRBD2	TRBV25-1	CASSKTPWGGGQETQYF	TGTGCCAGCAGTAAAACCCCTTGGGGGGGGGGCCAAGAGACCCAGTACTTC
TRBJ2-2	few	TRBD2	TRBV6-9	CAGLAGVGELFF	TGTGCCGGCTTAGCGGGAGTCGGGGAGCTGTTTTTT
TRBJ2-2	many	TRBD2	TRBV9	CASSVLRGLANIGELFF	TGTGCCAGCAGCGTATTAAGGGGACTAGCGAATATCGGGGAGCTGTTTTTT
TRBJ1-1	many	NA	TRBV13	CASSLPPSSYVRDVEAFF	TGTGCCAGCAGCTTACCCCCTTCCTCCTATGTCCGGGACGTTGAAGCTTTCTTT
TRBJ2-1	few	TRBD2	TRBV19	CASSGTSVPFTNEQFF	TGTGCCAGTAGTGGAACTAGCGTTCCGTTTACAAATGAGCAGTTCTTC
TRBJ2-3	many	NA	TRBV5-1	CASSPTFAADTQYF	TGCGCCAGCAGTCCAACCTTCGCTGCAGATACGCAGTATTTT
TRBJ2-5	many	NA	TRBV4-2	CASSQVTDQETQYF	TGTGCCAGCAGCCAAGTCACGGACCAAGAGACCCAGTACTTC
TRBJ2-2	few	NA	TRBV30	CAWTRQNTGELFF	TGTGCCTGGACTCGCCAGAACACCGGGGAGCTGTTTTTT
TRBJ2-3	few	TRBD1	TRBV5-1	CASSLARQGARVSDTQYF	TGCGCCAGCAGCTTGGCTCGGCAGGGGGCACGAGTCTCCGATACGCAGTATTTT
TRBJ2-5	many	NA	TRBV14	CASSGLEGQETQYF	TGTGCCAGCAGCGGCCTCGAGGGGCAGGAGACCCAGTACTTC
TRBJ1-2	NA	NA	TRBV2	CASRGPSYGYTF	TGTGCCAGCAGGGGACCAAGCTATGGCTACACCTTC
TRBJ1-5	NA	TRBD1	TRBV12-3/TRBV12-4	CASSGQGYQPQHF	TGTGCCAGCAGTGGACAGGGGTATCAGCCCCAGCATTTT
TRBJ1-1	few	NA	TRBV9	CASSVGPGRSTEAFF	TGTGCCAGCAGCGTAGGACCAGGGCGGAGCACTGAAGCTTTCTTT
TRBJ2-5	few	TRBD1	TRBV9	CASSSKETGTVKETQYF	TGTGCCAGCAGTTCTAAAGAGACCGGGACAGTCAAAGAGACCCAGTACTTC
TRBJ2-2	few	TRBD2	TRBV5-4	CASASLAGGQVGELFF	TGTGCCAGCGCCTCCCTAGCGGGGGGGCAGGTCGGGGAGCTGTTTTTT
TRBJ1-1	few	TRBD1	TRBV7-6	CASSPAGQLNTEAFF	TGTGCCAGCAGCCCCGCGGGACAGTTGAACACTGAAGCTTTCTTT
TRBJ2-3	many	NA	TRBV20-1	CSARDIGDTQYF	TGCAGTGCTAGAGATATAGGAGATACGCAGTATTTT
TRBJ2-2	many	TRBD2	TRBV5-5	CASELAGLLLTGELFF	TGTGCCAGCGAACTAGCGGGCCTCCTACTTACCGGGGAGCTGTTTTTT
TRBJ2-3	NA	NA	TRBV20-1	CSARRGTSTDTQYF	TGCAGTGCTCGACGGGGGACTAGCACAGATACGCAGTATTTT
TRBJ2-3	NA	TRBD2	TRBV3-1	CASQAGLAGITDTQYF	TGTGCCAGCCAAGCGGGGCTAGCGGGGATTACAGATACGCAGTATTTT
TRBJ2-1	few	NA	TRBV21-1	CASSKFRTSGGANYNEQFF	TGTGCCAGCAGCAAATTCCGGACTAGCGGGGGGGCCAACTACAATGAGCAGTTCTTC
TRBJ1-5	many	NA	TRBV12-3/TRBV12-4	CASSAQAPQPQHF	TGTGCCAGCAGTGCCCAAGCTCCCCAGCCCCAGCATTTT
TRBJ1-2	NA	NA	TRBV14	CASSQDYFGLYGYTF	TGTGCCAGCAGCCAAGATTATTTTGGGCTTTACGGCTACACCTTC
TRBJ1-6	many	NA	TRBV5-6	CASSSFNRDHSSPLHF	TGTGCCAGCAGCTCCTTCAACAGGGACCATAGTTCACCCCTCCACTTT
TRBJ1-2	few	NA	TRBV12-3/TRBV12-4	CASSRDWRFPNYGYTF	TGTGCCAGCAGCAGAGATTGGAGGTTCCCCAACTATGGCTACACCTTC